These 2 T cell receptor beta chains were sequenced from one sample in a study of T cell clonality in common variable immunodeficiency. Produced via immunoSEQ multiplex PCR; TCRdb's table is partial and in-frame only. This sample carries some 45,000 clones, none of them present only once. Specimen: peripheral blood mononuclear cells. The receptors stem from a person aged 18 to 70 in good health.

This clone was counted at least ten times. The CDR3 is cut off 3 residues early in the read; its end comes from the germline J gene. The chain couples TRBV18 to TRBJ1-6, with 10 nucleotides matching TRBD1. The CDR3 loop spans 15 amino acids. Germline assignment: CDR1 KGHSH and CDR2 LQKENI. V lost 4 bases to trimming and J lost 11 bases; unmatched junction nucleotides: 8. Incomplete CDR3 DNA: TGTGCCAGCTCACGGACCGGGACAGGGGAACCACCC. Protein product: CASSRTGTGEPP. The entire CDR3 protein is CASSRTGTGEPPLHF.

This clone was detected ten times or more. The read ends 3 residues shy of where the CDR3 ends; the end is completed using the germline J gene. The V and J genes are TRBV19 and TRBJ2-7; 7 bases are shared with TRBD2. CDR1 and CDR2 from the germline V gene are LNHDA and SQIVND (reference sequence). The CDR3 has 15 residues. The trim removed 4 bases at V and 0 bases at J, leaving 6 bases unmatched. CDR3 residues: CASSTSLANSYEQYF. CDR3 DNA, as far as it was read: TGTGCCAGTAGTACGTCACTAGCGAACTCCTACGAG.